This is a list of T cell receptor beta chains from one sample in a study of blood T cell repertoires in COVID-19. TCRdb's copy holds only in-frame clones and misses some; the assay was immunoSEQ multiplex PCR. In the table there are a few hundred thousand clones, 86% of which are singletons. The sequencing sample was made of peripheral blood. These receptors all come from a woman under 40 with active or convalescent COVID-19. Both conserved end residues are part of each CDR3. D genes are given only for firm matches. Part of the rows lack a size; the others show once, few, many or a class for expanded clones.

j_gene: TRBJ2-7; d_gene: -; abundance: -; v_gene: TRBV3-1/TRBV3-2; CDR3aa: CASVGATYEQYF; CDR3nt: TGTGCCAGCGTCGGTGCGACCTACGAGCAGTACTTC
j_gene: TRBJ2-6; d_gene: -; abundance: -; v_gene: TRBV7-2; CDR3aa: CASSSGLVPVGANVLTF; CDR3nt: TGTGCCAGCAGCTCGGGACTGGTGCCTGTCGGGGCCAACGTCCTGACTTTC
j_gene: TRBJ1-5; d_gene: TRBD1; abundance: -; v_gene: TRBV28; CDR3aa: CASSSSGGGNQPQHF; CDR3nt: TGTGCCAGCAGTTCCTCAGGGGGAGGCAATCAGCCCCAGCATTTT
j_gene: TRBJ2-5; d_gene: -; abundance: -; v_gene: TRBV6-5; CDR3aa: CASSYSGGRRETQYF; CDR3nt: TGTGCCAGCAGTTACTCCGGGGGGCGACGGGAGACCCAGTACTTC
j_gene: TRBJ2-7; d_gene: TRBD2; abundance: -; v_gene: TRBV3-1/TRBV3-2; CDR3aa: CANSQDGLAGRTYEQYF; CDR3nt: TGTGCCAACAGCCAAGATGGGCTAGCGGGGAGGACCTACGAGCAGTACTTC
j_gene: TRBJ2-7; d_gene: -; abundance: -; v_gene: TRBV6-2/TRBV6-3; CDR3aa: CASSYHSGTSYEQYF; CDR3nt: TGTGCCAGCAGTTACCACAGCGGTACCTCCTACGAGCAGTACTTC
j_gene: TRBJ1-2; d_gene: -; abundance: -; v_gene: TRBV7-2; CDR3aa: CASSKTGTLYGYTF; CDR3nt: TGTGCCAGCAGCAAAACAGGGACCCTTTATGGCTACACCTTC
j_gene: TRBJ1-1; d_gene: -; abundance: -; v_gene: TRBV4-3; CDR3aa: CASSQSTYTEAFF; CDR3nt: TGCGCCAGCAGCCAAAGTACTTACACTGAAGCTTTCTTT
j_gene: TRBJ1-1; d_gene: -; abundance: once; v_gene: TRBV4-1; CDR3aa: CASSVPHQTGRTDTEAFF; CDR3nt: TGCGCCAGCAGCGTGCCCCACCAGACAGGCCGGACGGACACTGAAGCTTTCTTT
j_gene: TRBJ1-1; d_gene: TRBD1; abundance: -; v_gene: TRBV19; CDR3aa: CASSSRTGKIHAEAFF; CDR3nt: TGTGCCAGTAGTTCCCGGACAGGGAAGATACACGCTGAAGCTTTCTTT
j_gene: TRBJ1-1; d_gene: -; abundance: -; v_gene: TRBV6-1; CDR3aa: CASSEGRNTEAFF; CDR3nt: TGTGCCAGCAGTGAAGGTCGGAACACTGAAGCTTTCTTT
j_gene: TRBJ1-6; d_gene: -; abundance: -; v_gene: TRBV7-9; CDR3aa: CASSLDWGGNSPLHF; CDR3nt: TGTGCCAGCAGCTTGGATTGGGGGGGAAATTCACCCCTCCACTTT
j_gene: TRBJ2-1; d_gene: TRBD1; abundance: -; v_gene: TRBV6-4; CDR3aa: CASSDSDRDEQFF; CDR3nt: TGTGCCAGCAGTGACTCCGACAGGGATGAGCAGTTCTTC
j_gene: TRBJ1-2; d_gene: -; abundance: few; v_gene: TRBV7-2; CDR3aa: CASSTQPTGSGDGYTF; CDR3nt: TGTGCCAGCAGCACCCAACCTACAGGGTCCGGGGATGGCTACACCTTC
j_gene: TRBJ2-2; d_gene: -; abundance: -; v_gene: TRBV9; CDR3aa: CASSVLGGAGELFF; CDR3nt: TGTGCCAGCAGCGTCCTCGGCGGCGCCGGGGAGCTGTTTTTT
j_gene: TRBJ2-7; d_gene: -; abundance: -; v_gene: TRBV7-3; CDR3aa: CASSLSAVGEQYF; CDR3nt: TGTGCCAGCAGCTTATCAGCGGTGGGGGAGCAGTACTTC
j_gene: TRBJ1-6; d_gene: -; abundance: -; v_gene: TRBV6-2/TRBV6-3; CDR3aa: CASSRVEVDDSPLHF; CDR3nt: TGTGCCAGCAGTCGGGTGGAAGTAGACGATTCACCCCTCCACTTT
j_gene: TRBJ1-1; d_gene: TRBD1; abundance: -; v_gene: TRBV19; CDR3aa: CASSIDTTGEAFF; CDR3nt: TGTGCCAGTAGTATAGATACGACAGGGGAAGCTTTCTTT
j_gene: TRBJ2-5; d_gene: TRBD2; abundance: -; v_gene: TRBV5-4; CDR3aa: CASSLPPSGWNGWEKETQYF; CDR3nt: TGTGCCAGCAGCTTGCCACCTAGCGGGTGGAACGGGTGGGAGAAAGAGACCCAGTACTTC
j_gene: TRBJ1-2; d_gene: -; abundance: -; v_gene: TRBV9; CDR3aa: CASSVDSSAAGYTF; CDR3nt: TGTGCCAGCAGCGTGGACAGCTCGGCAGCTGGCTACACCTTC
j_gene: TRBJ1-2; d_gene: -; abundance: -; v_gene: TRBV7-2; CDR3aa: CASSFGGANYGYTF; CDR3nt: TGTGCCAGCAGCTTCGGGGGGGCTAACTATGGCTACACCTTC
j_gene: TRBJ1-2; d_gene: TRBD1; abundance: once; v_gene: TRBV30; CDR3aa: CAWMGDRRTGGYTF; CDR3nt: TGTGCCTGGATGGGGGACAGGCGAACAGGGGGCTACACCTTC
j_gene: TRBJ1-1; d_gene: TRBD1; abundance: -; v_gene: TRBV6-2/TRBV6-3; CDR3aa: CASSSGDRGRTEAFF; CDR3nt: TGTGCCAGCAGCTCTGGGGACAGGGGGCGGACTGAAGCTTTCTTT
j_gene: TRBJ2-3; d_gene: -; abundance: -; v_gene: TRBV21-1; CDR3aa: CASSKEGDTRGDTQYF; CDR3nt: TGTGCCAGCAGCAAAGAGGGGGACACCCGAGGGGATACGCAGTATTTT
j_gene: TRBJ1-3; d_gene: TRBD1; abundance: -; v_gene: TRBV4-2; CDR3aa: CASSQELIRTGRSGNTIYF; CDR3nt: TGTGCCAGCAGCCAAGAATTGATAAGGACAGGGCGCTCTGGAAACACCATATATTTT
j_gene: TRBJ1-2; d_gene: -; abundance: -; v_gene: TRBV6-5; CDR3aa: CASSPMSDYGYTF; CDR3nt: TGTGCCAGCAGTCCAATGTCAGACTATGGCTACACCTTC
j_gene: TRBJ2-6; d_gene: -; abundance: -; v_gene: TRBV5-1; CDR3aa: CASTYPGANVLTF; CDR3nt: TGCGCCAGCACCTATCCTGGGGCCAACGTCCTGACTTTC
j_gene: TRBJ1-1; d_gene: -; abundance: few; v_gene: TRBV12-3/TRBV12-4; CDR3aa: CASSLMGAEAFF; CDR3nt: TGTGCCAGCAGTTTAATGGGGGCCGAAGCTTTCTTT
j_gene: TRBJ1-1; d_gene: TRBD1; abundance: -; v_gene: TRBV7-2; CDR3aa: CASSSGQGSTEAFF; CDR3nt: TGTGCCAGCAGCTCGGGACAGGGGAGCACTGAAGCTTTCTTT
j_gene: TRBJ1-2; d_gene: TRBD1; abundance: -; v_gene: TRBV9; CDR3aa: CASSRRDREGYTF; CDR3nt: TGTGCCAGCAGCCGCCGGGACAGGGAGGGCTACACCTTC
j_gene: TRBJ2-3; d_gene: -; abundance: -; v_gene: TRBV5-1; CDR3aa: CASSFRQYPDTQYF; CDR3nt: TGCGCCAGCAGCTTTAGACAGTACCCAGATACGCAGTATTTT
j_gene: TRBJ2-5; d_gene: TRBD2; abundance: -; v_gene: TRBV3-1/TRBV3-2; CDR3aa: CASSLGTSGQYF; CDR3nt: TGTGCCAGCAGCCTCGGGACTAGCGGTCAGTACTTC
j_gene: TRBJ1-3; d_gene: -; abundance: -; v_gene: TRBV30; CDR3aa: CAWSPGHPNTIYF; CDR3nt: TGTGCCTGGAGCCCCGGACACCCGAACACCATATATTTT
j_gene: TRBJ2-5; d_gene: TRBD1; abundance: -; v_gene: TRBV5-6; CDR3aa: CASSFWTGDRETQYF; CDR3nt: TGTGCCAGCAGCTTTTGGACAGGGGATAGAGAGACCCAGTACTTC
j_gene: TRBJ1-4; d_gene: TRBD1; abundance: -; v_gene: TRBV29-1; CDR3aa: CSVGGAGTGEKLFF; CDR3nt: TGCAGCGTTGGCGGCGCGGGGACAGGGGAAAAACTGTTTTTT
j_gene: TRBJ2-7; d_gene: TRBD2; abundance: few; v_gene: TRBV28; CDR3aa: CASGTSYEQYF; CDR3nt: TGTGCCAGCGGGACTAGCTACGAGCAGTACTTC
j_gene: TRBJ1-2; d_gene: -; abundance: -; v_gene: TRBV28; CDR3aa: CASSLSHGGYTF; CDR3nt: TGTGCCAGCAGTTTATCCCACGGGGGCTACACCTTC
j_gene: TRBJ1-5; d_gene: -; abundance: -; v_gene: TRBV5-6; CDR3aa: CASSLISGGPQHF; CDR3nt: TGTGCCAGCAGCTTGATTAGCGGGGGGCCCCAGCATTTT
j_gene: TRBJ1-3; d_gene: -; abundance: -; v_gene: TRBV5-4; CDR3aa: CASSSGVAGGNTIYF; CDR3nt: TGTGCCAGCAGCTCGGGAGTGGCGGGGGGAAACACCATATATTTT
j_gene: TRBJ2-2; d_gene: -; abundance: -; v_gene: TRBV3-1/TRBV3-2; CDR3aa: CASSLRFYGTGELFF; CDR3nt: TGTGCCAGCAGCCTCCGGTTCTATGGTACCGGGGAGCTGTTTTTT
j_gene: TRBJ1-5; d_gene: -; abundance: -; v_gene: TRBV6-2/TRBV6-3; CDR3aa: CASSYGGVLGNQPQHF; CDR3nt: TGTGCCAGCAGTTACGGCGGAGTCTTGGGCAATCAGCCCCAGCATTTT
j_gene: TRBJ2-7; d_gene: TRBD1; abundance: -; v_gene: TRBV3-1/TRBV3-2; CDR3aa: CASSPGTAYEQYF; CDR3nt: TGTGCCAGCAGCCCGGGGACAGCCTACGAGCAGTACTTC
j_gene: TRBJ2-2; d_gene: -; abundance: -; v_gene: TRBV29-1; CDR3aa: CSVTVNPAGELFF; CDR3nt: TGCAGCGTGACAGTAAATCCCGCCGGGGAGCTGTTTTTT
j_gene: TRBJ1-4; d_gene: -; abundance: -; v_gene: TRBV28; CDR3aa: CASRRQVPFNEKLFF; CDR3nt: TGTGCCAGCAGACGACAGGTCCCTTTTAATGAAAAACTGTTTTTT
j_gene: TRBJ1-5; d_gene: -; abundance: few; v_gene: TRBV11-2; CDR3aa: CASSLGGGAGQPQHF; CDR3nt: TGTGCCAGCAGCTTAGGGGGGGGCGCAGGTCAGCCCCAGCATTTT
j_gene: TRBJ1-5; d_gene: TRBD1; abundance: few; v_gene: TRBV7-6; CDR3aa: CASSSRTGRLQPQHF; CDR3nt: TGTGCCAGCAGCTCCCGGACAGGGCGACTTCAGCCCCAGCATTTT
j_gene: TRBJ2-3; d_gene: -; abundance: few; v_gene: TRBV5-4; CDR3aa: CASSGSGLRTDTQYF; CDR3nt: TGTGCCAGCAGCGGGAGCGGGTTACGCACAGATACGCAGTATTTT
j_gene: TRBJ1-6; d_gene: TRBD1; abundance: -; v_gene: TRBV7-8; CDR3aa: CASSPRDREVSPLHF; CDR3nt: TGTGCCAGCAGCCCGCGGGACAGGGAGGTTTCACCCCTCCACTTT
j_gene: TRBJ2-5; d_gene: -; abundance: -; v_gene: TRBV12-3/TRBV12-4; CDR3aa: CASSGGETQYF; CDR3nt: TGTGCCAGCAGTGGAGGGGAGACCCAGTACTTC
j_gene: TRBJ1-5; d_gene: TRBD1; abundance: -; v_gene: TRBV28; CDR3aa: CASSFAPPDRDGQPQHF; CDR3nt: TGTGCCAGCAGTTTTGCCCCTCCGGACAGGGACGGCCAGCCCCAGCATTTT
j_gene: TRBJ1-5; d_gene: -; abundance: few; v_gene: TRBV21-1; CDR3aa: CASGGTSTWPQHF; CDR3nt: TGTGCCAGCGGCGGGACGTCGACGTGGCCCCAGCATTTT
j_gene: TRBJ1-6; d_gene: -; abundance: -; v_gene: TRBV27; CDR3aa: CASSLSQGSPLHF; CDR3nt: TGTGCCAGCAGTTTATCGCAGGGTTCACCCCTCCACTTT
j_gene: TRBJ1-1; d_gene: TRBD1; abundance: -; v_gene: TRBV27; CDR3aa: CASSTTGVHTEAFF; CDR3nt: TGTGCCAGCAGTACAACAGGGGTGCACACTGAAGCTTTCTTT
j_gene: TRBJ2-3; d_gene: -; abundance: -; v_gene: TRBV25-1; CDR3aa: CASSVDYHPKDTQYF; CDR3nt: TGTGCCAGCAGTGTCGACTACCACCCCAAAGATACGCAGTATTTT